This T cell receptor beta chain is from a study of PD-1 blockade in mismatch repair-deficient tumors. Sequencing used immunoSEQ multiplex PCR; TCRdb keeps in-frame clones, though not all of them. The sample records some 100,000 clones, 65% to 85% being singletons. CDR1 SGHRS and CDR2 YFSETQ come from the germline V gene. This CDR3 is 15 amino acids long. V lost 3 bases, J lost 0 bases, and 12 bases lay in between. In the case of this clone: Its matching antigen is unknown.

Overall study findings and caveats: After pembrolizumab, tumor-resident clones rose rapidly, then generally contracted before radiologic responses.

Sequencing was performed on peripheral blood, taken roughly 36 weeks after starting pembrolizumab. The TCR was taken from an adult with mismatch repair-deficient cancer. The gene calls are TRBV5-1 and TRBJ1-1; D not certain. CDR3 DNA sequence: TGCGCCAGCAGCTCCCGTGGAGGGATGAACACTGAAGCTTTCTTT. It codes for CASSSRGGMNTEAFF.